A selection of T cell receptor beta chains follows, all from one sample in a study of technical replicates of blood from several donors. Sequencing was performed with immunoSEQ multiplex PCR; in TCRdb, only in-frame clones are kept and a portion is missing. This table holds fewer than 15,000 clones, around 96% found once. Sequencing was performed on PBMCs. These receptors all stem from a human donor in good health. Both conserved end residues are part of each CDR3. D genes are given only for firm matches. Clone sizes are given selectively: once, few, many, or a class where the clone is expanded.

J gene	clone size	V gene	D gene	CDR3 protein	CDR3 DNA
TRBJ2-1	.	TRBV5-1	TRBD2	CASSPGLATSEQFF	TGCGCCAGCAGCCCGGGACTAGCGACGAGTGAGCAGTTCTTC
TRBJ2-3	.	TRBV21-1	.	CASSELAAGEPDTQYF	TGTGCCAGCAGCGAACTAGCCGCGGGAGAACCAGATACGCAGTATTTT
TRBJ1-2	.	TRBV18	.	CASSQDSPGGYTF	TGTGCCAGCTCACAGGACAGTCCCGGAGGCTACACCTTC
TRBJ2-3	.	TRBV7-9	TRBD1	CASSLAFGTGTTDTQYF	TGTGCCAGCAGCTTAGCCTTCGGGACAGGGACGACAGATACGCAGTATTTT
TRBJ2-3	.	TRBV28	.	CASVLAATGDTQYF	TGTGCCAGCGTACTAGCAGCTACTGGAGATACGCAGTATTTT
TRBJ2-1	.	TRBV14	.	CASSPRLGSYNEQFF	TGTGCCAGCAGCCCCCGACTAGGCTCCTACAATGAGCAGTTCTTC
TRBJ2-3	once	TRBV5-6	.	CASSSMSHTDTQYF	TGTGCCAGCAGCTCCATGTCCCACACAGATACGCAGTATTTT
TRBJ2-7	.	TRBV30	.	CAWKADAYSYEQYF	TGTGCCTGGAAAGCGGACGCTTACTCCTACGAGCAGTACTTC
TRBJ2-7	once	TRBV1	.	CTSSRERAGDEQYF	TGCACCAGCAGCCGAGAGAGGGCAGGCGACGAGCAGTACTTC
TRBJ2-7	.	TRBV18	TRBD2	CASSLALPAGGPNEQYF	TGTGCCAGCTCCCTGGCGCTCCCAGCGGGAGGGCCCAACGAGCAGTACTTC
TRBJ1-1	once	TRBV10-1	.	CASSVARGTEAFF	TGCGCCAGCAGTGTGGCCAGGGGCACTGAAGCTTTCTTT
TRBJ2-7	.	TRBV2	.	CASRGPDEQYF	TGTGCCAGCCGGGGTCCGGACGAGCAGTACTTC
TRBJ2-5	.	TRBV5-1	.	CASGQEGTMETQYF	TGCGCCAGCGGACAGGAGGGGACCATGGAGACCCAGTACTTC
TRBJ1-2	once	TRBV5-5	.	CASSLDRSNYGYTF	TGTGCCAGCAGCTTGGACCGGTCTAACTATGGCTACACCTTC
TRBJ2-3	once	TRBV18	TRBD2	CASSPSGGFTDTQYF	TGTGCCAGCTCACCATCGGGGGGTTTCACAGATACGCAGTATTTT
TRBJ2-3	once	TRBV4-1	TRBD2	CASSQDQLAGGATDTQYF	TGCGCCAGCAGCCAAGATCAGCTAGCGGGAGGGGCCACAGATACGCAGTATTTT
TRBJ1-1	.	TRBV11-2	.	CASSPRTEVTEAFF	TGTGCCAGCAGCCCCCGGACAGAGGTCACTGAAGCTTTCTTT
TRBJ2-7	.	TRBV6-5	TRBD1	CASSWQGDEQYF	TGTGCCAGCAGTTGGCAGGGGGACGAGCAGTACTTC
TRBJ2-3	.	TRBV28	.	CASSSQGGREAGTDTQYF	TGTGCCAGCAGTTCCCAGGGGGGGCGGGAGGCCGGCACAGATACGCAGTATTTT
TRBJ2-7	.	TRBV10-3	TRBD2	CAISASTSGTYEQYF	TGTGCCATCAGTGCTTCGACTAGCGGAACCTACGAGCAGTACTTC
TRBJ1-5	.	TRBV6-1	.	CASSDPQDNQPQHF	TGTGCCAGCAGTGACCCACAGGACAATCAGCCCCAGCATTTT
TRBJ2-7	few	TRBV21-1	.	CASSKKTGGEQYF	TGTGCCAGCAGCAAAAAGACAGGGGGCGAGCAGTACTTC
TRBJ2-7	.	TRBV7-2	TRBD2	CASSLGGGRYFGNEQYF	TGTGCCAGCAGCTTAGGGGGAGGGAGGTATTTCGGTAACGAGCAGTACTTC
TRBJ2-7	.	TRBV2	.	CASRTGIPYEQYF	TGTGCCAGCAGGACAGGTATACCCTACGAGCAGTACTTC
TRBJ2-5	.	TRBV2	TRBD2	CASLRASGRAVETQYF	TGTGCCAGCCTAAGGGCTAGCGGGAGGGCCGTAGAGACCCAGTACTTC
TRBJ1-2	once	TRBV10-3	.	CAISVQGSYGYTF	TGTGCCATCAGTGTTCAGGGATCCTATGGCTACACCTTC
TRBJ2-7	.	TRBV13	.	CASSLGRLVAEQYF	TGTGCCAGCAGCTTAGGTAGGCTAGTCGCCGAGCAGTACTTC
TRBJ1-5	.	TRBV6-1	.	CASVRGTGNNQPQHF	TGTGCCAGCGTACGGGGGACGGGTAACAATCAGCCCCAGCATTTT
TRBJ2-2	.	TRBV28	TRBD2	CASSPAGDTGELFF	TGTGCCAGCAGTCCCGCGGGGGACACCGGGGAGCTGTTTTTT
TRBJ1-5	.	TRBV7-2	.	CASSLSQSSNQPQHF	TGTGCCAGCAGCTTATCGCAGTCTAGCAATCAGCCCCAGCATTTT
TRBJ2-7	once	TRBV5-4	TRBD2	CASSSAWLTSGRPVEQYF	TGTGCCAGCAGCTCAGCCTGGCTGACTAGCGGGAGGCCCGTGGAGCAGTACTTC
TRBJ2-5	.	TRBV6-5	.	CASRELSQETQYF	TGTGCCAGCAGGGAGCTCAGCCAAGAGACCCAGTACTTC
TRBJ1-1	.	TRBV28	TRBD1	CASRGTGPEAFF	TGTGCCAGCAGGGGGACAGGCCCCGAAGCTTTCTTT
TRBJ1-1	.	TRBV2	.	CASSRDQGRGQGSNTEAFF	TGTGCCAGCTCTAGAGACCAGGGTCGTGGGCAGGGGTCGAACACTGAAGCTTTCTTT
TRBJ2-1	.	TRBV30	TRBD2	CAWSDGGWAGEQFF	TGTGCCTGGAGTGACGGGGGGTGGGCCGGTGAGCAGTTCTTC
TRBJ2-7	.	TRBV30	.	CAWSGGSGSYEQYF	TGTGCCTGGAGTGGTGGTAGCGGCTCCTACGAGCAGTACTTC
TRBJ1-5	.	TRBV30	TRBD1	CAWGRTGDYQPQHF	TGTGCCTGGGGCCGGACAGGGGATTATCAGCCCCAGCATTTT
TRBJ1-2	.	TRBV2	TRBD1	CASSEQGGGSDGYTF	TGTGCCAGCAGTGAACAAGGGGGCGGATCGGATGGCTACACCTTC
TRBJ2-2	.	TRBV27	TRBD1	CASSSPGQGPYTGELFF	TGTGCCAGCAGTTCCCCGGGACAGGGGCCCTACACCGGGGAGCTGTTTTTT
TRBJ2-3	.	TRBV2	.	CASSQTSDPDTQYF	TGTGCCAGCAGCCAAACTAGTGACCCAGATACGCAGTATTTT
TRBJ2-7	once	TRBV5-1	.	CASSMDVDSRGNYEQYF	TGCGCCAGCAGCATGGACGTTGACTCTCGGGGTAACTACGAGCAGTACTTC
TRBJ1-1	.	TRBV11-3	.	CASSQPGRNTEAFF	TGTGCCAGCAGCCAACCTGGGCGGAACACTGAAGCTTTCTTT
TRBJ2-3	once	TRBV2	.	CASSEVLGYTQYF	TGTGCCAGCAGTGAAGTCCTAGGATATACGCAGTATTTT
TRBJ2-7	.	TRBV5-1	TRBD1	CASSFFPGGYNEQYF	TGCGCCAGCAGCTTTTTTCCAGGGGGTTACAACGAGCAGTACTTC